The 2 T cell receptor beta chains below come from one sample, sequenced in a study of OX40 agonist ivuxolimab in advanced cancers. Repertoires were generated with immunoSEQ multiplex PCR, while TCRdb's copy carries only in-frame clones and drops some. The table has some 43,000 clones, roughly 94% seen once; the top ten hold approximately 10%. This specimen consisted of CD4+ or CD8+ T cells sorted from blood, obtained in a trial of the OX40 agonist ivuxolimab. These receptors were collected from an adult with an advanced solid tumor such as melanoma, head and neck, liver or kidney cancer.

The rearrangement joins TRBV28 to TRBJ2-7; D may be TRBD1 or TRBD2 (5 bases each). Trimming cost V 6 bases and J 2 bases, with 11 bases left between them. The CDR3 extends over 13 amino acids. The germline CDR1 and CDR2 sequences are MDHEN and SYDVKM. DNA of the CDR3: TGTGCCAGCAGGGTAATGGGGGCCTACGAGCAGTACTTC. Translation: CASRVMGAYEQYF. Using reference TRBV28 and TRBJ2-7 for the parts outside the CDR3, the full variable domain is DVKVTQSSRYLVKRTGEKVFLECVQDMDHENMFWYRQDPGLGLRLIYFSYDVKMKEKGDIPEGYSVSREKKERFSLILESASTNQTSMYLCASRVMGAYEQYFGPGTRLTVT.

The genes are TRBV2 and TRBJ2-3; 7 nucleotides match TRBD1. CDR3 size: 12 residues. The V segment lost 7 bases and the J segment 9 bases; nucleotides outside the gene matches: 7. CDR1 is SNHLY, CDR2 FYNNEI, per germline. The CDR3 sequence: CASTPQGRTQYF. CDR3 nucleotides: TGTGCCAGCACCCCACAGGGGCGCACGCAGTATTTT.